Listed below are T cell receptor beta chains from one sample, sequenced in a study of shared clonotypes between healthy human individuals. TCRdb's copy holds only in-frame clones and misses some; the assay was immunoSEQ multiplex PCR. The sample carries over 950,000 clones, roughly 80% recorded once. Input material: memory CD4+ T cells from PBMCs. The receptor set was obtained from a man younger than 35 in good health. Some clones in this sample may be carry-over from other donors' samples. CDR3s include the opening cysteine and the closing phenylalanine or tryptophan. The D gene is left open where the match is weak. Expanded clones get a size class; other rows say once, few or many, or leave the size out.

J: TRBJ2-1
size: NA
V: TRBV7-2
D: NA
DNA: TGTGCCAGCCTTACCGGGACTGCCTACAATGAGCAGTTCTTC
CDR3: CASLTGTAYNEQFF

J: TRBJ1-4
size: NA
V: TRBV28
D: NA
DNA: TGTGCCAGCGCCAAACAGGGAGTAAGCGAAAAACTGTTTTTT
CDR3: CASAKQGVSEKLFF

J: TRBJ1-5
size: NA
V: TRBV6-6
D: TRBD1
DNA: TGTGCCAGCAGGGGACAGGGTTCGTCTCAGCCCCAGCATTTT
CDR3: CASRGQGSSQPQHF

J: TRBJ2-5
size: NA
V: TRBV5-1
D: TRBD2
DNA: TGCGCCAGCAGCATAGGACTAGCGGGAGCGCAACAAGAGACCCAGTACTTC
CDR3: CASSIGLAGAQQETQYF

J: TRBJ1-5
size: NA
V: TRBV19
D: NA
DNA: TGTGCCAGTAGTAAATGGGGGTACAATCAGCCCCAGCATTTT
CDR3: CASSKWGYNQPQHF

J: TRBJ1-1
size: once
V: TRBV9
D: TRBD1
DNA: TGTGCCAGCAGCAAATGGGGACAGGACACTGAAGCTTTCTTT
CDR3: CASSKWGQDTEAFF

J: TRBJ2-5
size: NA
V: TRBV7-9
D: NA
DNA: TGTGCCAGCAGCTTGGACCCTAAGAGGGAGACCCAGTACTTC
CDR3: CASSLDPKRETQYF

J: TRBJ2-3
size: NA
V: TRBV10-1
D: TRBD2
DNA: TGCGCCAGCAACGAGGGGGTAGGACTAGCGACTACAGAATCTAGCACAGATACGCAGTATTTT
CDR3: CASNEGVGLATTESSTDTQYF

J: TRBJ2-7
size: NA
V: TRBV11-2
D: NA
DNA: TGTGCCAGCACCCTATTGGGGCCCCAGCACGAGCAGTACTTC
CDR3: CASTLLGPQHEQYF

J: TRBJ2-7
size: NA
V: TRBV10-3
D: NA
DNA: TGTGCCATCATTACCGCTTCCTACGAGCAGTACTTC
CDR3: CAIITASYEQYF

J: TRBJ2-4
size: NA
V: TRBV19
D: NA
DNA: TGTGCCAGTAGTATAGGGGCAGAAAACATTCAGTACTTC
CDR3: CASSIGAENIQYF

J: TRBJ2-7
size: NA
V: TRBV11-2
D: TRBD2
DNA: TGTGCCAGCAGCTTAGTTGGCGGGAGGGTAGAAGAGCAGTACTTC
CDR3: CASSLVGGRVEEQYF

J: TRBJ2-1
size: NA
V: TRBV5-5
D: NA
DNA: TGTGCCAGCAGCCTCTACCCACAGGGAGGAACCTACAATGAGCAGTTCTTC
CDR3: CASSLYPQGGTYNEQFF

J: TRBJ2-1
size: NA
V: TRBV10-3
D: NA
DNA: TGTGCCTCCGGCTCCTACAATGAGCAGTTCTTC
CDR3: CASGSYNEQFF

J: TRBJ2-1
size: NA
V: TRBV30
D: NA
DNA: TGTGCCTGGAAGGTAGGGCCGGGAACTGAGCAGTTCTTC
CDR3: CAWKVGPGTEQFF

J: TRBJ1-3
size: NA
V: TRBV11-2
D: NA
DNA: TGTGCCAGCAGCCAACTAACAGGGTCAGGAAACACCATATATTTT
CDR3: CASSQLTGSGNTIYF

J: TRBJ2-3
size: NA
V: TRBV19
D: NA
DNA: TGTGCCAGTAGTCCAAGGGGTGATACGCAGTATTTT
CDR3: CASSPRGDTQYF

J: TRBJ2-6
size: NA
V: TRBV29-1
D: NA
DNA: TGCAGCGTTGATGAGGTCCCCGGGGCCAACGTCCTGACTTTC
CDR3: CSVDEVPGANVLTF

J: TRBJ1-5
size: NA
V: TRBV5-4
D: NA
DNA: TGTGCCAGCAGCTTGGACCCGGGGGTCGGTCAGCCCCAGCATTTT
CDR3: CASSLDPGVGQPQHF

J: TRBJ2-7
size: NA
V: TRBV5-1
D: NA
DNA: TGCGCCAGCAGCTTGCAAGGCTCCGCCGAGCAGTACTTC
CDR3: CASSLQGSAEQYF

J: TRBJ2-7
size: once
V: TRBV5-1
D: TRBD1
DNA: TGCGCCAGCAGCTTGGCCGCAACAGGGGGTCAGGACGAGCAGTACTTC
CDR3: CASSLAATGGQDEQYF

J: TRBJ1-6
size: few
V: TRBV20-1
D: NA
DNA: TGCAGTGCTAGTCCCCAGTCTTCCCTCCACTTT
CDR3: CSASPQSSLHF

J: TRBJ1-5
size: NA
V: TRBV19
D: NA
DNA: TGTGCCAGTAGTATTAGGGGGGAGGATCAGCCCCAGCATTTT
CDR3: CASSIRGEDQPQHF

J: TRBJ2-7
size: NA
V: TRBV5-1
D: TRBD1
DNA: TGCGCCAGCAGCTCGGGCTGGAGGCAGGGGGCTAACGAGCAGTACTTC
CDR3: CASSSGWRQGANEQYF

J: TRBJ2-5
size: NA
V: TRBV11-2
D: NA
DNA: TGTGCCAGCAGCTTGTTGGGGGAGACCCAGTACTTC
CDR3: CASSLLGETQYF

J: TRBJ1-2
size: NA
V: TRBV28
D: TRBD1
DNA: TGTGCCAGCAGGACAGGGGTCATAGGTGGCTACACCTTC
CDR3: CASRTGVIGGYTF

J: TRBJ2-5
size: NA
V: TRBV28
D: NA
DNA: TGTGCCAGCGAATCGAAATTGCCCGAGCAAGAGACCCAGTACTTC
CDR3: CASESKLPEQETQYF

J: TRBJ2-7
size: NA
V: TRBV6-1
D: NA
DNA: TGTGCCAGCAGCCCCTCAGAGCGCGGCGAGCAGTACTTC
CDR3: CASSPSERGEQYF

J: TRBJ2-5
size: NA
V: TRBV6-1
D: NA
DNA: TGTGCCAGCATGGAACAGATTTTAGAGACCCAGTACTTC
CDR3: CASMEQILETQYF

J: TRBJ2-5
size: NA
V: TRBV2
D: NA
DNA: TGTGCCAGCAGTTACGCCGACGGCAGGGCGGAGTACTTC
CDR3: CASSYADGRAEYF